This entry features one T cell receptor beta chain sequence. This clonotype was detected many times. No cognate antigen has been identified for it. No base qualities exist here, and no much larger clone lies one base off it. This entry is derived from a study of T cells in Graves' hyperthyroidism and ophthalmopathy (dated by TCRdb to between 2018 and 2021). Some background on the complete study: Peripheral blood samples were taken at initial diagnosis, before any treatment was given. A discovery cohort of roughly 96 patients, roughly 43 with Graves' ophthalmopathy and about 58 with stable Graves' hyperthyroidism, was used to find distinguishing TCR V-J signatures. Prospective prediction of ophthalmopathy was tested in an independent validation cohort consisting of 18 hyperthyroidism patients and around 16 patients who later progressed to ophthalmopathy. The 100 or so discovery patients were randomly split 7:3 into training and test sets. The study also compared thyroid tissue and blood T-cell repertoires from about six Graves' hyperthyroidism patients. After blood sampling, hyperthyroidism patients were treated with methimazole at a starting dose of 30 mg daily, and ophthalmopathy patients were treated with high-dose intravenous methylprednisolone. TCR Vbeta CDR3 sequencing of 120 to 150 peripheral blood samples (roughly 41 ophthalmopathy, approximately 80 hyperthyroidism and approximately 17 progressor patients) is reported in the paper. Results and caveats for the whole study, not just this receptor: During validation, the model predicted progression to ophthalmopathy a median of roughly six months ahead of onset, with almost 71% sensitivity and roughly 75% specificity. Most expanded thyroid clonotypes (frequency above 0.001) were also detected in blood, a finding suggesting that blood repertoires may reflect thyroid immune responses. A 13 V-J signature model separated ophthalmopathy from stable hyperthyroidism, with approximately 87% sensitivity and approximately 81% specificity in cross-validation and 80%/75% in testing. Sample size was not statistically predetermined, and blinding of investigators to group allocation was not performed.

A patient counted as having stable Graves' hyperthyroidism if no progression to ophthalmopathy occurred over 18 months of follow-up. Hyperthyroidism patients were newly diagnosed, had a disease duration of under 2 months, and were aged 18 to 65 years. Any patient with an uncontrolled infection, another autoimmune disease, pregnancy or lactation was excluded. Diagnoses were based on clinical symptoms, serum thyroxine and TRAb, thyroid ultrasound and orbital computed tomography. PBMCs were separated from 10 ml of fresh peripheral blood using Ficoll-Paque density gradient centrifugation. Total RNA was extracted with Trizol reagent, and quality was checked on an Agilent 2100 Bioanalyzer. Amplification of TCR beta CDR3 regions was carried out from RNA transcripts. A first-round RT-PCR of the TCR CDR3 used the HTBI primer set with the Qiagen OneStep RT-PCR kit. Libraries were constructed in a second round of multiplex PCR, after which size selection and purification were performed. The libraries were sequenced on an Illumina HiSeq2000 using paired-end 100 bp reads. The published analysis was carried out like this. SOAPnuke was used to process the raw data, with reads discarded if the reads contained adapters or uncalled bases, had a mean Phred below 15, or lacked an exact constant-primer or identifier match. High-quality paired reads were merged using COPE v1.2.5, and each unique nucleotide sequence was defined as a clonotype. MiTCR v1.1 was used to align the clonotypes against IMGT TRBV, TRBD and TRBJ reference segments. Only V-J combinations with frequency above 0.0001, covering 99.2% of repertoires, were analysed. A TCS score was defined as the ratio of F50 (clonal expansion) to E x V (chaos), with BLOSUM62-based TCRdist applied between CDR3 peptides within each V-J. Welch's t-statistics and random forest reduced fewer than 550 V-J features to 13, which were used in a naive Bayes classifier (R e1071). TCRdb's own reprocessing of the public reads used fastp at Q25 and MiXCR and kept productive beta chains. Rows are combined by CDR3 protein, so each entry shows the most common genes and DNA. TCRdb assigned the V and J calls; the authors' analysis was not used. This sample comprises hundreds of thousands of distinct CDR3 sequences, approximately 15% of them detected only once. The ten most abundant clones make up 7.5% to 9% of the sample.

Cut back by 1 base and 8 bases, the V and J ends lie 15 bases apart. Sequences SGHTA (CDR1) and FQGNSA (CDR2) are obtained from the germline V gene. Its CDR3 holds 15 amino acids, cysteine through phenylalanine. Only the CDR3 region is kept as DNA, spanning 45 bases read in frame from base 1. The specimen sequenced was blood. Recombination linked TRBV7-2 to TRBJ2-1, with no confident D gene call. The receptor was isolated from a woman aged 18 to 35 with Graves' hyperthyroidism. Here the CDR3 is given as CASSLVGTPNDEQFF. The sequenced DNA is TGTGCCAGCAGCTTAGTAGGAACTCCGAACGATGAGCAGTTCTTC.